A single T cell receptor (beta chain) is shown here with its context. This entry comes from a study of blood T cell repertoires in COVID-19. Across the whole study: There were acute and convalescent COVID-19 samples, and they came from the United States, Italy and Spain. Sample material is recorded as cDNA or gDNA derived from T cells, B-cell-depleted T cells, or PBMCs.

Seattle's enrolled individuals joined amid active infection and were then monitored longitudinally. In the original processing: Estimated nucleated cell counts came from reference gene primer amplification. Here immunoSEQ multiplex PCR was the method, and the copy in TCRdb shows in-frame clones only, minus some. V, J and clone size are taken as reported in that table, and D and trimming were inferred from the DNA itself. Found here are roughly 200,000 clones, roughly 80% of them singletons; the top ten hold approximately 7.8%. V lost 3 bases and J lost 3, with 27 bases in between. Germline V gene data show CDR1 as SGHTA and CDR2 as FQGTGA. The CDR3 extends over 19 amino acids.

The receptor's source is a woman aged 55-70 years with COVID-19, enrolled during active disease. This chain links TRBV7-3 with TRBJ2-7; D may be TRBD1 (6 bases). Sequenced input: peripheral blood. CDR3 residues: CASSFQKPNRDKTGYEQYV. As DNA, the CDR3 is TGTGCCAGCAGCTTCCAAAAGCCAAACAGGGACAAGACTGGCTACGAGCAGTACGTC.